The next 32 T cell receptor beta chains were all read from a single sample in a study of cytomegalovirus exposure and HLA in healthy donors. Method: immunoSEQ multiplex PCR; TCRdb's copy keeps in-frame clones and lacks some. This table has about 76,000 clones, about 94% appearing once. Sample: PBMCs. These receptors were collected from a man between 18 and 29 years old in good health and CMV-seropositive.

The CDR3: CASSSLSSGANVLTF. The CDR3 DNA is TGTGCCAGCAGTTCCTTGTCCTCTGGGGCCAACGTCCTGACTTTC. The chain couples TRBV6-6 to TRBJ2-6; D remains ambiguous. V was clipped by 4 bases and J by 0 bases, with 7 bases between them. The CDR3 extends over 15 amino acids. Germline CDR1 is MNHNY and CDR2 is SVGAGI (reference sequence).

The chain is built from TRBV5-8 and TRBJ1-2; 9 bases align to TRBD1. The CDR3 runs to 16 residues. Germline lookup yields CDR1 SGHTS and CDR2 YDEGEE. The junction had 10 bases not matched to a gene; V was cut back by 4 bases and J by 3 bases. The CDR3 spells CASSPASDRGYYGYTF. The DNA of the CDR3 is TGTGCCAGCAGCCCCGCCTCCGACAGGGGGTACTATGGCTACACCTTC.

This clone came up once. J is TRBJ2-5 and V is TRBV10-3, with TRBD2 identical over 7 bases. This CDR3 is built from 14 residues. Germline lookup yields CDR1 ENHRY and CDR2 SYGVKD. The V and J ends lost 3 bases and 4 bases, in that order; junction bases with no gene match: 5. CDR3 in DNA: TGTGCCATCAGTGACTATTTAGCGGGAGAGACCCAGTACTTC. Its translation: CAISDYLAGETQYF.

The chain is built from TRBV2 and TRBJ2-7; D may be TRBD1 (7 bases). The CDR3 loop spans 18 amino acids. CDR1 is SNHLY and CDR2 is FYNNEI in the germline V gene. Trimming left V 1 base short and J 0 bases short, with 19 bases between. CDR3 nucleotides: TGTGCCAGCAGTGAAGGGCCCCCGGGACAGACTAGCTCCTACGAGCAGTACTTC. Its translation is CASSEGPPGQTSSYEQYF. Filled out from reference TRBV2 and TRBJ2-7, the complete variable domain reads EPEVTQTPSHQVTQMGQEVILRCVPISNHLYFYWYRQILGQKVEFLVSFYNNEISEKSEIFDDQFSVERPDGSNFTLKIRSTKLEDSAMYFCASSEGPPGQTSSYEQYFGPGTRLTVT.

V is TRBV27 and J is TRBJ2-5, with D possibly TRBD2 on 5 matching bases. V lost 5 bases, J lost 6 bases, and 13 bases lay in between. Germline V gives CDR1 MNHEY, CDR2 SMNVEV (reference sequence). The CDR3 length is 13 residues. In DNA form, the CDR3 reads TGTGCCAGCAGTCCCCCGGGGAAGCAGACCCAGTACTTC. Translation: CASSPPGKQTQYF.

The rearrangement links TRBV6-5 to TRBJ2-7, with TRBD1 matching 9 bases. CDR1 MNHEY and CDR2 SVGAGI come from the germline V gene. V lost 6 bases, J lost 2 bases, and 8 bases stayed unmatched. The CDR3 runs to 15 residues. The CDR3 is CASSQRTGVTYEQYF. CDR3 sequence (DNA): TGTGCCAGCAGCCAAAGGACAGGGGTAACCTACGAGCAGTACTTC.

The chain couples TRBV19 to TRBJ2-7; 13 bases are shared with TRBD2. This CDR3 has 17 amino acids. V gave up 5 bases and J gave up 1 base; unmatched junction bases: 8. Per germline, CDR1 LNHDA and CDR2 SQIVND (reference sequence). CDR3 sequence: CASSFRLAGGGSYEQYF. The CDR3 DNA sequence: TGTGCCAGTAGTTTCCGACTAGCGGGAGGAGGGTCCTACGAGCAGTACTTC.

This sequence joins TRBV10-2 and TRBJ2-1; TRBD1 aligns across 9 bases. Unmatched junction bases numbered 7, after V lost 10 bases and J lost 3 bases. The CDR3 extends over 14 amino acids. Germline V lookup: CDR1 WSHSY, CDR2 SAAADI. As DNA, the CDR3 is TGCGCCATCACAGGGGGCGGTTACTACAATGAGCAGTTCTTC. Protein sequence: CAITGGGYYNEQFF.

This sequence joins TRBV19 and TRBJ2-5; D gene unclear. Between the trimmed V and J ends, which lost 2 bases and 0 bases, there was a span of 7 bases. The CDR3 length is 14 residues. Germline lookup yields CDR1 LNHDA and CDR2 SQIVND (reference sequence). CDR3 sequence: CASSISQYQETQYF. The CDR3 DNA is TGTGCCAGTAGTATAAGTCAGTACCAAGAGACCCAGTACTTC.

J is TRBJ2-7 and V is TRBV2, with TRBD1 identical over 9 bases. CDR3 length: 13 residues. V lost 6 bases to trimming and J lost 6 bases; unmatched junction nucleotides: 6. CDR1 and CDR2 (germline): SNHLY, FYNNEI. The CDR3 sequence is CASSVGQGSEQYF. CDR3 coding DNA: TGTGCCAGCAGCGTAGGACAGGGGAGCGAGCAGTACTTC.

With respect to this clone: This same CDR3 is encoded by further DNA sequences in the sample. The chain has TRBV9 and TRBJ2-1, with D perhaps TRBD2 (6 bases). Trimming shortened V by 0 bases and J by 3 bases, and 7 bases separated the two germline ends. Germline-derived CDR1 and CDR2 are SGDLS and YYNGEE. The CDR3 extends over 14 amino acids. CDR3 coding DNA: TGTGCCAGCAGCGTAGGTAGCGGCTACAATGAGCAGTTCTTC. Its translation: CASSVGSGYNEQFF. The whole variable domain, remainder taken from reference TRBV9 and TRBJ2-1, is DSGVTQTPKHLITATGQRVTLRCSPRSGDLSVYWYQQSLDQGLQFLIQYYNGEERAKGNILERFSAQQFPDLHSELNLSSLELGDSALYFCASSVGSGYNEQFFGPGTRLTVL.

CDR3 nucleotides: TGCAGCGTTGTGAGGAGGGGTGCAGATACGCAGTATTTT. This gives the protein CSVVRRGADTQYF. This chain links TRBV29-1 with TRBJ2-3; TRBD2 might be the D (6 bases). Trimming stripped 4 bases from V and 4 bases from J, with 12 bases between. The CDR3 is 13 residues long. CDR1 SQVTM and CDR2 ANQGSEA come from the germline V gene.

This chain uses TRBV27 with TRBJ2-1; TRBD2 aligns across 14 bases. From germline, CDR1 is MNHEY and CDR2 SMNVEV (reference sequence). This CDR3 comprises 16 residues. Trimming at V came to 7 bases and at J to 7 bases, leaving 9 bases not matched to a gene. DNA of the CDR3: TGTGCCAGCAACCATAGGACTAGCGGGAGGTGGAATGAGCAGTTCTTC. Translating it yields CASNHRTSGRWNEQFF.

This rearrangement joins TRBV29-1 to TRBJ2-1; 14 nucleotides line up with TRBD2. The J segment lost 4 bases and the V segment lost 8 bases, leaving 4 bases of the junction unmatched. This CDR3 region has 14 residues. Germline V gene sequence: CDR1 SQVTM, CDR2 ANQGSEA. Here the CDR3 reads CSSGLAGGYNEQFF. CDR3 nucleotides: TGCAGCTCCGGACTAGCGGGAGGTTACAATGAGCAGTTCTTC.

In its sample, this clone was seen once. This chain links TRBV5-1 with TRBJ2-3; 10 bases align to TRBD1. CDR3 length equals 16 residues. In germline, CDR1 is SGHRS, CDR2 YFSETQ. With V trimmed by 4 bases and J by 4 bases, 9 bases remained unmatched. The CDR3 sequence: CASSTPGQGPSDTQYF. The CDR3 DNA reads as TGCGCCAGCAGCACACCGGGACAGGGGCCCTCAGATACGCAGTATTTT.

The chain's CDR3 is CASSATSGTYNEQFF. The CDR3 DNA sequence: TGCGCCAGCAGTGCGACTAGCGGGACCTACAATGAGCAGTTCTTC. The chain has TRBV10-1 and TRBJ2-1, with TRBD2 matching 11 bases. Looked up from germline, CDR1 is WNHNN and CDR2 is SYGVQD (reference sequence). V lost 4 bases and J lost 2; bases outside the gene matches: 1. The CDR3 is 15 residues long.

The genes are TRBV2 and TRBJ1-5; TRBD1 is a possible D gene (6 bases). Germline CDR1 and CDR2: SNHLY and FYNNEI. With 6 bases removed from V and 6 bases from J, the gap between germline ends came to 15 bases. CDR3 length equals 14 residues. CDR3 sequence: CASSADRNGQPQHF. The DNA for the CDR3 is TGTGCCAGCAGCGCTGACAGGAACGGTCAGCCCCAGCATTTT.

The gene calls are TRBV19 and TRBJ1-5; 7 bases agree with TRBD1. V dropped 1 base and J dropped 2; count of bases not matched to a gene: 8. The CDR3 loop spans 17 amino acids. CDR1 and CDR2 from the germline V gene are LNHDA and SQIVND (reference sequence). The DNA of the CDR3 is TGTGCCAGTAGTATAGGACAGGGAACCTATCGCAATCAGCCCCAGCATTTT. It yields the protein CASSIGQGTYRNQPQHF.

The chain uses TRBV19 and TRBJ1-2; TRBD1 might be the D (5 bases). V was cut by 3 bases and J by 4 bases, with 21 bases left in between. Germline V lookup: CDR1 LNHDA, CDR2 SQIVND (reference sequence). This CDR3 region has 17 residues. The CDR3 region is CASSIGAARRGFYGYTF. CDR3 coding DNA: TGTGCCAGTAGTATTGGGGCGGCCCGGCGCGGTTTCTATGGCTACACCTTC.

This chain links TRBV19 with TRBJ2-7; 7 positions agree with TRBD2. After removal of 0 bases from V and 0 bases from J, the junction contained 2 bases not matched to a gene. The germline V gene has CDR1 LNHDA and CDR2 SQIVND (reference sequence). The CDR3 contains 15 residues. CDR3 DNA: TGTGCCAGTAGTATAGAGGGGACTACCTCCTACGAGCAGTACTTC. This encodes CASSIEGTTSYEQYF.

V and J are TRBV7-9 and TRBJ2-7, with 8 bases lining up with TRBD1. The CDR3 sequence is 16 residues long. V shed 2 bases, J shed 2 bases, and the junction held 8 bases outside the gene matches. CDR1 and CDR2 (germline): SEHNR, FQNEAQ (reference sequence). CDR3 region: CASSLIRDRGAYEQYF. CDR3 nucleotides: TGTGCCAGCAGCTTAATTAGAGACAGGGGCGCCTACGAGCAGTACTTC.

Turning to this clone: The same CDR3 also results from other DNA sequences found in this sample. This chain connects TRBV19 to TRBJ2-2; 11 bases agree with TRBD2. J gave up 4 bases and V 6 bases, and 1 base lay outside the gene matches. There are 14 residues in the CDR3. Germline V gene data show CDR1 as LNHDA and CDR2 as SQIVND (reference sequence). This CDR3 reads CASRLAGVTGELFF. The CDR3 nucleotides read TGTGCCAGTAGACTAGCGGGAGTCACCGGGGAGCTGTTTTTT.

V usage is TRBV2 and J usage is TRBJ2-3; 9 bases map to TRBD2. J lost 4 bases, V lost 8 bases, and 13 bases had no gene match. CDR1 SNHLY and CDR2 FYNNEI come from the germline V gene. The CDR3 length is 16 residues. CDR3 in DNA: TGTGCCAGCGGAGAAGGGCTAGCGGGGATCGCAGATACGCAGTATTTT. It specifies CASGEGLAGIADTQYF.

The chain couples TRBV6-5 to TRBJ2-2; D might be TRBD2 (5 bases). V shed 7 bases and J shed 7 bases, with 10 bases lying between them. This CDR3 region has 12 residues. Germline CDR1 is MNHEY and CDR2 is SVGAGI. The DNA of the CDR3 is TGTGCCAGCACCGACGGAGGCGGGGAGCTGTTTTTT. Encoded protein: CASTDGGGELFF.

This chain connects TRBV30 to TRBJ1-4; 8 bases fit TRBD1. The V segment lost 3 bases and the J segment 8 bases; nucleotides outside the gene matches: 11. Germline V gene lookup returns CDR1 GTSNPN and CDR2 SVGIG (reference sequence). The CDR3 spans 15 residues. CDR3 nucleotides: TGTGCCTGGAGGGCGTTACAGGGGGGATACGAAAAACTGTTTTTT. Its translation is CAWRALQGGYEKLFF.

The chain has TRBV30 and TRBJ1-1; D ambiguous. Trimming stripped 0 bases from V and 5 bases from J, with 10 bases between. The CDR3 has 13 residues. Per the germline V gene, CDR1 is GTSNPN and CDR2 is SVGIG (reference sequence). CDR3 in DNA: TGTGCCTGGAGTGTGGGAGGGTTTACTGAAGCTTTCTTT. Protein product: CAWSVGGFTEAFF. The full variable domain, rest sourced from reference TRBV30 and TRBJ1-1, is SQTIHQWPATLVQPVGSPLSLECTVEGTSNPNLYWYRQAAGRGLQLLFYSVGIGQISSEVPQNLSASRPQDRQFILSSKKLLLSDSGFYLCAWSVGGFTEAFFGQGTRLTVV.

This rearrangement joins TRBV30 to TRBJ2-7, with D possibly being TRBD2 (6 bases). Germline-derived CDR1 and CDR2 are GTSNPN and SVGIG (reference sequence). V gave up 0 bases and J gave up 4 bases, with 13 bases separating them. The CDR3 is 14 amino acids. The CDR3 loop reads CAWSVGGSRYEQYF. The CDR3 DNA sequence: TGTGCCTGGAGTGTGGGGGGTTCCAGATACGAGCAGTACTTC.

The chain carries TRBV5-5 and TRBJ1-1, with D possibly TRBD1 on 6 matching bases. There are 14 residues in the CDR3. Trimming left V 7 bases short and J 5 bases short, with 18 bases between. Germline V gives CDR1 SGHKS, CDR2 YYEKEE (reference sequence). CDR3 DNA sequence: TGTGCCAGCCAACGAGACAGGTCTAGGACTGAAGCTTTCTTT. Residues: CASQRDRSRTEAFF.

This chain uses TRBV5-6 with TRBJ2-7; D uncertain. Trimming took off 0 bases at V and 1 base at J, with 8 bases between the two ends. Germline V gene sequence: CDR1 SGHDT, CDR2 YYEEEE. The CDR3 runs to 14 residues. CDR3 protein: CASSLGADSYEQYF. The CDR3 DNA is TGTGCCAGCAGCTTGGGCGCGGATTCCTACGAGCAGTACTTC.

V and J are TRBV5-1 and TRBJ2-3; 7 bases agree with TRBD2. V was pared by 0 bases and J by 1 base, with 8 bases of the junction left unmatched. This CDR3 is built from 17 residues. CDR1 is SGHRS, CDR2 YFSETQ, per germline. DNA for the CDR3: TGCGCCAGCAGCTTGGGGGCTAGCGGAACCGGCACAGATACGCAGTATTTT. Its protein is CASSLGASGTGTDTQYF.

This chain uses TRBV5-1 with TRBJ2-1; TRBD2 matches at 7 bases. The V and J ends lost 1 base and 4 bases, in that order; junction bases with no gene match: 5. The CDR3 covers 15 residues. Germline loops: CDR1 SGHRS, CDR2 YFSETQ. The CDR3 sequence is CASSLSLARYNEQFF. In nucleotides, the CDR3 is TGCGCCAGCAGCTTGTCACTAGCGAGATACAATGAGCAGTTCTTC.

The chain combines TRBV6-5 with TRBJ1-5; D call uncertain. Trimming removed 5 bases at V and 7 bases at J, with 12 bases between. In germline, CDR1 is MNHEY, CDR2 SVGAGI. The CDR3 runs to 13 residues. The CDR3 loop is CASSRTGRQPQHF. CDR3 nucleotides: TGTGCCAGCAGTCGTACGGGTCGCCAGCCCCAGCATTTT.